This T cell receptor (beta chain) came from a study of stem cell transplantation in POMP-related autoinflammatory disease. Only in-frame clones appear in the TCRdb table, and some are missing; sequencing was by immunoSEQ multiplex PCR. Of tens of thousands of clones listed, approximately 91% are singletons. The clonotype originates from a human patient with POMP-related autoinflammation and immune dysregulation (PRAID). Some T cells could come from the graft donor. The specimen comprised CD4+ T cells from PBMCs, sampled after stem cell transplantation.

The CDR3 DNA sequence: TGTGCCAGCAGTATGGGTACAGGGGACACTGAAGCTTTCTTT. Protein: CASSMGTGDTEAFF. The chain employs TRBV6-5 and TRBJ1-1; 7 bases fit TRBD1. The junction had 6 bases not matched to a gene; V was cut back by 5 bases and J by 3 bases. CDR1 MNHEY and CDR2 SVGAGI come from the germline V gene. CDR3 length equals 14 residues.